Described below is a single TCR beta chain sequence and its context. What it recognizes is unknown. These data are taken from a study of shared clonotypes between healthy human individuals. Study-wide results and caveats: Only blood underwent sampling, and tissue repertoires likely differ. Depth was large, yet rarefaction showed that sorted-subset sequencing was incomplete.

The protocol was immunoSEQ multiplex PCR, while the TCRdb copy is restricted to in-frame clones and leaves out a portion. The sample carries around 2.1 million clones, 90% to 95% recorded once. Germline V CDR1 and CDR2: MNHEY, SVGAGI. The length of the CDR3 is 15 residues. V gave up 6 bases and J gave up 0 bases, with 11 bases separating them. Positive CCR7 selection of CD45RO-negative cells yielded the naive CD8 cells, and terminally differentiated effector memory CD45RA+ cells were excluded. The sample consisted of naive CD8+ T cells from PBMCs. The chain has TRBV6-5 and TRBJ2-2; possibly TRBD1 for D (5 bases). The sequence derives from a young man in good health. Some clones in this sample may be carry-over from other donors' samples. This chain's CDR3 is CASSPDSPNTGELFF. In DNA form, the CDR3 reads TGTGCCAGCAGCCCAGACAGCCCGAACACCGGGGAGCTGTTTTTT.